This TCR beta chain was captured by sequencing in a study of T cells expressing NK-cell markers. Study information: The study sequenced eight donors, seven HCMV-seropositive and one seronegative. The study's findings and limits: Of the CD8+ T cells in more than five donors, 1.0-7.0% belonged to dominant NKG2C+ clonotypes. One observes that, in several donors, these clonotypes were also the leading ones within the CD3+CD56-NKG2C+ fraction.

A remark on this clonotype: Its specificity is unknown.

Germline V gene data show CDR1 as LNHDA and CDR2 as SQIVND (reference sequence). The CDR3 sequence is 18 residues long. Production of TCR beta cDNA relied on 5'RACE template switching with UMIs. TCRdb derives one entry per CDR3 protein from the 5' RACE reads, leaving out DNA. The table for this sample gives approximately 170,000 distinct CDR3 sequences. Sequenced: blood T cells: a sorted CD56 or NKG2C T cell subset, CD4+ or CD8+ T cells, or bulk PBMC T cells (not recorded which). The sequence derives from a man aged 18-75 years in good health. This chain links TRBV19 with TRBJ2-6; absent DNA, TCRdb's TRBD2 call cannot be checked. The CDR3 spells CASTHAGGASSGANVLTF.